This T cell receptor (beta chain) was identified during a study of T cells in localized non-small cell lung cancer (TCRdb year 2020). Study-level background: Comparing tumors with uninvolved tumor-adjacent lungs, the study looked at the T cell repertoires of roughly 250 patients with early-stage NSCLC. The cohort comprised 236 treatment-naïve NSCLC patients with resected, localized lung tumors. NSCLC patients had a mean age of roughly 64 years, and around 140 were male and around 110 female. Summary of the overall study and its limitations: Of the top 100 tumor clones, a median of roughly 57 were detected in paired uninvolved adjacent lung; 28 were also among that lung's top 100. Because multi-region sequencing of the tumors was not done, intratumor heterogeneity could not be ruled out. Because the study design was exploratory, TCR variables were selected using unadjusted p-values without false-discovery rate correction. Uninvolved tumor-adjacent lung showed the highest T cell clonality, higher than tumor, which suggests more focused antigenic responses in the uninvolved tumor-adjacent lung. Longer overall survival was associated with higher blood T cell density, whereas shorter survival was associated with higher adjacent-lung clonality.

Notes on this clone: Its antigen is not yet known. No base quality information exists; no much larger clone differs at one position.

At diagnosis, tumor, uninvolved tumor-adjacent lung and peripheral blood were collected and then preserved as a mix of FFPE and fresh-frozen material. For TCR repertoire profiling, the blood samples were analyzed as peripheral blood mononuclear cells. TCR beta CDR3 regions were sequenced from DNA using the immunoSEQ Assay. Regarding the original processing steps: T cell density was computed as TCR beta template counts normalized to usable DNA estimated by amplifying housekeeping genes. Richness was estimated with the preseqR package, extrapolating to 400,000 templates for PBMC samples and 120,000 templates for tissue samples. Clonality was taken to be one minus Pielou's evenness. Tissue-enriched TCRs were identified through differential abundance testing performed on productive amino-acid clonotypes, with a minimum total count of 5 and an alpha of 0.1. The Jaccard Index and the Morisita Overlap Index were used to measure how much the repertoires overlapped between compartments. GLIPH grouped TCR beta CDR3s together with public tetramer-defined viral CDR3s, and a viral motif had to include at least three viral sequences and show V-gene enrichment. Not all clones reach the TCRdb copy of this immuneACCESS table, which keeps in-frame sequences only. Checked studies attribute under half of the gap to unresolved V genes and leave the rest unexplained. The DNA gave D and trimming, while V, J and clone size come from that table. Within this sample are approximately 88,000 clones, with approximately 90% of them counted one time only. The ten biggest clones cover about 4% of the sample.

The CDR3 contains 15 residues, cysteine and phenylalanine counted. Only CDR3 DNA is held: 45 bases, read in frame from base 1. The junction shows trimming of 4 bases on V and 3 bases on J, plus 16 bases between the germline ends. Sequences SGDLS (CDR1) and YYNGEE (CDR2) are obtained from the germline V gene. The sequence links TRBV9 to TRBJ1-2, and TRBD1 may be the D gene, going by 6 matching bases. Sequencing was performed on PBMCs, taken before any cancer treatment. This TCR came from a woman between 35 and 70 years old with stage II squamous cell lung carcinoma. The CDR3 region reads CASSPDGGAYYGYTF. The nucleotide sequence is TGTGCCAGCAGCCCCGATGGGGGGGCTTACTATGGCTACACCTTC. Here the CDR3 is joined to the reference TRBV9 and TRBJ1-2 genes, and the full variable domain is: DSGVTQTPKHLITATGQRVTLRCSPRSGDLSVYWYQQSLDQGLQFLIQYYNGEERAKGNILERFSAQQFPDLHSELNLSSLELGDSALYFCASSPDGGAYYGYTFGSGTRLTVV.